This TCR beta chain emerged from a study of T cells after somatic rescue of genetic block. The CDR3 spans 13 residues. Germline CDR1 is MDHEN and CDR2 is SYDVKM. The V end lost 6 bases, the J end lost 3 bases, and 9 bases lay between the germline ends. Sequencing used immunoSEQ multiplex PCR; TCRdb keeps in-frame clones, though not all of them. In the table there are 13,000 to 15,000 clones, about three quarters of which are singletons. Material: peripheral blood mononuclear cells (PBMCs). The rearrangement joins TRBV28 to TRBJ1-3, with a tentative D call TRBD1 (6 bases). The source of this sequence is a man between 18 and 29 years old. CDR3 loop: CASRQGGGNTIYF. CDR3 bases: TGTGCCAGCAGACAGGGCGGTGGAAACACCATATATTTT.